What follows are 27 T cell receptor beta chains derived from one specimen sequenced in a study of shared clonotypes between healthy human individuals. Only in-frame clones appear in the TCRdb table, and some are missing; sequencing was by immunoSEQ multiplex PCR. The table has fewer than 1.4 million clones, 78% seen once. What was sequenced was memory CD4+ T cells from PBMCs. Subset defined: CD45RA-negative fraction. These receptors were taken from a man younger than 35 in good health. Some clones in this sample may be carry-over from other donors' samples.

Here the CDR3 DNA reads TGTGCCAGCAGTGACCTAGACAGAGAGACCCAGTACTTC. This codes for CASSDLDRETQYF. The rearrangement uses TRBV6-4 and TRBJ2-5; perhaps TRBD1 as D (5 bases). The ends were cut back, 2 bases at V and 4 bases at J, with 8 bases in the middle. Germline CDR1 MRHNA, CDR2 SNTAGT. The CDR3 is 13 amino acids.

The chain employs TRBV5-1 and TRBJ1-1; D not certain. The V gene lost 2 bases and the J gene lost 4 bases, with 18 bases spanning the gap. The CDR3 is 16 residues long. CDR1 SGHRS and CDR2 YFSETQ come from the germline V gene. Here the CDR3 reads CASSLSGSGRGTEAFF. Here the CDR3 DNA reads TGCGCCAGCAGCTTATCTGGTTCCGGTCGGGGCACTGAAGCTTTCTTT.

The rearrangement links TRBV28 to TRBJ1-4; D is ambiguous. This CDR3 comprises 15 residues. Germline CDR1 MDHEN, CDR2 SYDVKM. The V end was cut by 5 bases, the J end by 4 bases, with 14 bases between. The CDR3 loop reads CASSQLSPLNEKLFF. The CDR3 DNA reads as TGTGCCAGCAGTCAACTCTCTCCCCTTAATGAAAAACTGTTTTTT.

The V and J genes are TRBV7-2 and TRBJ1-1; the match to TRBD1 covers 9 bases. Unmatched junction bases numbered 10, after V lost 2 bases and J lost 0 bases. The CDR3 is 18 residues long. Germline V gene lookup returns CDR1 SGHTA and CDR2 FQGNSA. The CDR3 loop reads CASSLSLGQGGMNTEAFF. In DNA, the CDR3 is TGTGCCAGCAGCTTATCCTTGGGACAGGGCGGGATGAACACTGAAGCTTTCTTT.

Only a few counts were recorded for this clone. The chain couples TRBV4-1 to TRBJ2-1; D is undetermined. Trimming removed 1 base from V and 7 bases from J, with 17 bases in between. Germline V gene data show CDR1 as MGHRA and CDR2 as YSYEKL. The CDR3 extends over 16 amino acids. The CDR3 loop is CASSQVRLVVGNEQFF. CDR3 DNA sequence: TGCGCCAGCAGCCAAGTACGTCTAGTTGTAGGGAATGAGCAGTTCTTC.

The chain combines TRBV4-1 with TRBJ2-3; 10 bases match TRBD2. Germline CDR1 and CDR2: MGHRA and YSYEKL. V was clipped by 4 bases and J by 6 bases; unmatched bases: 13. The CDR3 extends over 17 amino acids. For the CDR3, the DNA is TGCGCCAGCAGCCCTTGGGGCAGCGGGAGGGCCTCGGATACGCAGTATTTT. Translation gives CASSPWGSGRASDTQYF.

The genes are TRBV5-1 and TRBJ1-5; D perhaps matches TRBD1 (5 bases). This CDR3 is built from 14 residues. Per germline, CDR1 SGHRS and CDR2 YFSETQ. Trimming took 4 bases from V and 7 from J, leaving 15 bases between them. CDR3: CASSPDPGGQPQHF. DNA for the CDR3: TGCGCCAGCAGCCCGGACCCGGGGGGACAGCCCCAGCATTTT.

This clone was seen only once. The chain has TRBV29-1 and TRBJ2-3; D might be TRBD2 (5 bases). V lost 4 bases to trimming and J lost 0 bases, with 11 bases between them. CDR3 length equals 14 residues. Germline values: CDR1 SQVTM, CDR2 ANQGSEA. CDR3 sequence: CSVGEFTSTDTQYF. In DNA form, the CDR3 reads TGCAGCGTTGGGGAGTTCACTAGCACAGATACGCAGTATTTT.

The genes are TRBV6-1 and TRBJ2-7; 8 positions agree with TRBD1. The V gene end was trimmed by 5 bases and the J gene end by 5 bases; junction bases not matched to a gene: 11. The CDR3 has 15 residues. Per germline, CDR1 MNHNS and CDR2 SASEGT. The CDR3 sequence is CASSQKQGGLDEQYF. The CDR3 DNA sequence: TGTGCCAGCAGTCAAAAACAGGGGGGTTTGGACGAGCAGTACTTC.

This chain links TRBV11-2 with TRBJ2-3; D might be TRBD1 or TRBD2, each matching 5 bases. Germline V lookup: CDR1 SGHAT, CDR2 FQNNGV. V dropped 5 bases and J dropped 2 bases, with 11 bases sitting between them. The CDR3 is 14 residues long. The CDR3 is CASSLGEFTDTQYF. Here the CDR3 DNA reads TGTGCCAGCAGCCTGGGGGAGTTCACAGATACGCAGTATTTT. The full variable domain, rest sourced from reference TRBV11-2 and TRBJ2-3, is EAGVAQSPRYKIIEKRQSVAFWCNPISGHATLYWYQQILGQGPKLLIQFQNNGVVDDSQLPKDRFSAERLKGVDSTLKIQPAKLEDSAVYLCASSLGEFTDTQYFGPGTRLTVL.

The chain recombines TRBV6-5 with TRBJ2-3; a weak D match, TRBD1 (6 bases). CDR1 is MNHEY and CDR2 is SVGAGI in the germline V gene. This CDR3 has 15 amino acids. Trimming took off 0 bases at V and 0 bases at J, with 7 bases between the two ends. Here the CDR3 reads CASSYSTGSTDTQYF. In DNA form, the CDR3 reads TGTGCCAGCAGTTACTCAACAGGGAGCACAGATACGCAGTATTTT.

The chain has TRBV6-6 and TRBJ1-2; 8 bases fit TRBD1. V lost 6 bases and J lost 8; bases outside the gene matches: 8. The V gene's germline CDR1 is MNHNY and CDR2 SVGAGI (reference sequence). This CDR3 contains 13 residues. The CDR3 nucleotides read TGTGCCAGCAGAGTCAGGGGGCGCCCGGGCTACACCTTC. Translated, it gives CASRVRGRPGYTF.

This clone was counted between two and nine times. V gene TRBV27 combines with J gene TRBJ2-3; TRBD1 is a possible D gene (5 bases). Germline values: CDR1 MNHEY, CDR2 SMNVEV (reference sequence). CDR3 length equals 13 residues. V shed 6 bases and J shed 1 base, with 8 bases lying between them. CDR3 DNA sequence: TGTGCCAGCAGCGTCAGGGGCACAGATACGCAGTATTTT. Its translation: CASSVRGTDTQYF.

V and J are TRBV2 and TRBJ2-2, with D perhaps TRBD1 (6 bases). Trimming left V 6 bases short and J 5 bases short, with 13 bases between. CDR1 and CDR2 (germline): SNHLY, FYNNEI. The CDR3 length is 14 residues. CDR3 in amino acids: CASRVDSLTGELFF. DNA for the CDR3: TGTGCCAGCAGAGTGGACAGCCTGACCGGGGAGCTGTTTTTT.

This chain connects TRBV18 to TRBJ1-4, with unresolved D. V lost 6 bases, J lost 5 bases, and 19 bases lay in between. Germline values: CDR1 KGHSH, CDR2 LQKENI. This CDR3 contains 16 residues. The CDR3 sequence is CASSNGGPGMNEKLFF. CDR3 bases: TGTGCCAGCTCTAACGGAGGACCTGGGATGAATGAAAAACTGTTTTTT.

The gene calls are TRBV28 and TRBJ1-1, with D possibly TRBD1 on 5 matching bases. The CDR3 runs to 12 residues. Germline assignment: CDR1 MDHEN and CDR2 SYDVKM. V was shortened by 3 bases and J by 8 bases, with 10 bases between the two germline ends. The CDR3 coding sequence is TGTGCCAGCAGTTTTGGACGGGACGAAGCTTTCTTT. Encoded protein: CASSFGRDEAFF.

The CDR3 DNA reads as TGTGCCAGTAGTACCCGAACTAGCGCAGATACGCAGTATTTT. Protein: CASSTRTSADTQYF. This chain links TRBV19 with TRBJ2-3, with TRBD2 identical over 7 bases. Per germline, CDR1 LNHDA and CDR2 SQIVND (reference sequence). This CDR3 comprises 14 residues. V lost 4 bases, J lost 4 bases, and 5 bases stayed unmatched.

The J gene is TRBJ2-7, the V gene TRBV7-2; TRBD2 matches 11 bases. Germline V gives CDR1 SGHTA, CDR2 FQGNSA. The CDR3 runs 16 residues. V lost 5 bases and J lost 0; bases outside the gene matches: 6. CDR3 bases: TGTGCCAGCAGCCGTCGCGGGACTAGCGGCTCCTACGAGCAGTACTTC. Amino acids: CASSRRGTSGSYEQYF.

Only one count was recorded for this clone. The rearrangement links TRBV7-9 to TRBJ2-3, with 7 bases identical to TRBD2. This CDR3 is built from 14 residues. In germline, CDR1 is SEHNR, CDR2 FQNEAQ (reference sequence). The trim removed 5 bases at V and 1 base at J, leaving 3 bases unmatched. CDR3 residues: CASSITSGTDTQYF. CDR3 sequence (DNA): TGTGCCAGCAGCATAACTAGCGGCACAGATACGCAGTATTTT.

The rearrangement uses TRBV30 and TRBJ2-7; TRBD2 matches 16 bases. With V trimmed by 1 base and J by 6 bases, 6 bases remained unmatched. CDR3 length equals 16 residues. Germline-derived CDR1 and CDR2 are GTSNPN and SVGIG (reference sequence). CDR3 region: CAWSAGTSGRASEQYF. The DNA for the CDR3 is TGTGCCTGGAGTGCCGGGACTAGCGGGAGGGCCAGCGAGCAGTACTTC.

This clone was observed a handful of times. The genes are TRBV28 and TRBJ1-5; D possibly corresponds to TRBD1 (6 bases). This CDR3 comprises 15 residues. V lost 3 bases and J 12 bases, leaving 21 bases between the germline ends. From germline, CDR1 is MDHEN and CDR2 SYDVKM. CDR3 DNA sequence: TGTGCCAGCAGTTTCGGGGGCGAGAGCAATCAACTCCAGCATTTT. Its translation is CASSFGGESNQLQHF.

A single count supports this clone. The chain links TRBV10-3 to TRBJ2-3; TRBD1 is a possible D gene (6 bases). V was shortened by 4 bases and J by 4 bases, with 15 bases between the two germline ends. The germline V gene encodes CDR1 ENHRY and CDR2 SYGVKD. CDR3 length equals 15 residues. CDR3 nucleotides: TGTGCCATCAGTGGAAGGGACACGTACTCAGATACGCAGTATTTT. It translates to CAISGRDTYSDTQYF.

This chain uses TRBV29-1 with TRBJ1-1, with no clear D. The V end was cut by 4 bases, the J end by 1 base, with 10 bases between. This CDR3 contains 13 residues. The germline V gene encodes CDR1 SQVTM and CDR2 ANQGSEA. CDR3 sequence: CSVALDWNTEAFF. CDR3 DNA sequence: TGCAGCGTTGCCCTGGACTGGAACACTGAAGCTTTCTTT. Variable domain in full (rest from reference TRBV29-1 and TRBJ1-1): SAVISQKPSRDICQRGTSLTIQCQVDSQVTMMFWYRQQPGQSLTLIATANQGSEATYESGFVIDKFPISRPNLTFSTLTVSNMSPEDSSIYLCSVALDWNTEAFFGQGTRLTVV.

This chain uses TRBV4-3 with TRBJ2-7, with TRBD2 identical over 9 bases. V lost 1 base, J lost 1 base, and 2 bases stayed unmatched. This CDR3 has 15 residues. The germline CDR1 and CDR2 sequences are LGHNA and YSLEER. CDR3 region: CASSQVAGVSYEQYF. CDR3 DNA sequence: TGCGCCAGCAGCCAAGTAGCGGGAGTATCCTACGAGCAGTACTTC.

This clone was counted between two and nine times. The genes are TRBV10-3 and TRBJ1-2; weak D call: TRBD1 (6 bases). Per germline, CDR1 ENHRY and CDR2 SYGVKD. V was clipped by 8 bases and J by 3 bases, with 10 bases between them. This CDR3 has 12 amino acids. This CDR3 reads CAIAGDDYGYTF. Written as DNA, the CDR3 is TGTGCCATCGCAGGGGATGACTATGGCTACACCTTC.

This clone has a handful of counts. CDR3 sequence reads: CASNRGMDYTEAFF. Here the CDR3 DNA reads TGTGCCAGCAATAGGGGGATGGATTACACTGAAGCTTTCTTT. The chain links TRBV28 to TRBJ1-1; possibly TRBD1 for D (6 bases). There are 14 residues in the CDR3. V shed 7 bases and J shed 3 bases, with 15 bases lying between them. Germline V CDR1 and CDR2: MDHEN, SYDVKM. Filled out from reference TRBV28 and TRBJ1-1, the complete variable domain reads DVKVTQSSRYLVKRTGEKVFLECVQDMDHENMFWYRQDPGLGLRLIYFSYDVKMKEKGDIPEGYSVSREKKERFSLILESASTNQTSMYLCASNRGMDYTEAFFGQGTRLTVV.

About this clone: This sample also contains other DNA sequences that code for the same CDR3. The V call is TRBV28, the J call TRBJ2-3; no clear D. CDR1 and CDR2 (germline): MDHEN, SYDVKM. This CDR3 contains 11 residues. V gave up 6 bases and J gave up 3 bases, with 4 bases separating them. Here the CDR3 reads CASRITDTQYF. The DNA for the CDR3 is TGTGCCAGCAGGATTACAGATACGCAGTATTTT.